This TCR beta chain was captured by sequencing in a study of identical twins. Notes on the study in general: With abundant cord blood beta clonotypes, insertions were fewer; memory repertoires showed no such pattern.

Template switching (which added a universal primer site) was used, and cDNA carried unique molecular identifiers. TCRdb ran MiXCR on the 5' RACE reads and lists one entry per CDR3 protein. The profile shows 1,800,000 or so distinct CDR3 sequences, around 29% of them singletons. A note on this clonotype: The antigen is undetermined. This sequence may be a read error, since a much larger clone differs from it by one base.

The material sequenced was cord blood. This sequence originates from a newborn girl in good health.

CDR3 loop: CVSMYSYEQYF. The CDR3 DNA reads as TGTGTCAGCATGTACTCCTACGAGCAGTACTTC. This rearrangement joins TRBV2 to TRBJ2-7; D is ambiguous. The CDR3 sequence is 11 residues long. The V gene's germline CDR1 is SNHLY and CDR2 FYNNEI.